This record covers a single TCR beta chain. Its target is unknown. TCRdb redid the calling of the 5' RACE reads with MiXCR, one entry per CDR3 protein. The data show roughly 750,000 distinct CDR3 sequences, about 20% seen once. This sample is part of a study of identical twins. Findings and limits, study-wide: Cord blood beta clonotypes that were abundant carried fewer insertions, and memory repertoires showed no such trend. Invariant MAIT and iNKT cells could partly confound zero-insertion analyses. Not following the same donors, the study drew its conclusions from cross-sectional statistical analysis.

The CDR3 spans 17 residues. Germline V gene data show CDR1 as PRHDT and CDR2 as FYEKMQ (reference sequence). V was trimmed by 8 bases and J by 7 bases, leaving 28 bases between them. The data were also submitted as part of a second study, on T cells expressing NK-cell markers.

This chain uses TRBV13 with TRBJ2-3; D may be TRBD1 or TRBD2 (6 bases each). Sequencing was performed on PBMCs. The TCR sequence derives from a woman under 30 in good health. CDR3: CASPHSSPGAPRHTQYF. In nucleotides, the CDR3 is TGTGCCAGCCCACATAGCTCACCGGGGGCCCCCAGGCATACGCAGTATTTT.